The rows below give T cell receptor beta chains drawn from one sample of a study of shared clonotypes between healthy human individuals. Sequenced by immunoSEQ multiplex PCR; TCRdb stores in-frame clones only, minus some. The profile shows some 95,000 clones, approximately 75% of them singletons. Sequenced material: memory CD8+ T cells sorted from blood. These receptor sequences come from a young man in good health. The conserved cysteine and the conserved F or W are not part of the CDR3 here.

cdr3_aa: ASSLARQGFYGYT
v_call: TRBV7-9

cdr3_aa: ASSQIRTAREQF
v_call: TRBV4-3

cdr3_aa: ASSELPGSRGTNEQF
v_call: TRBV7-2

cdr3_aa: ASREGADTQY
v_call: TRBV2

cdr3_aa: SATFAGANVLT
v_call: TRBV29-1

cdr3_aa: ATSSQHPSVEQF
v_call: TRBV15

cdr3_aa: ASSGTANYGYT
v_call: TRBV2

cdr3_aa: ASSSRTSGRALEQF
v_call: TRBV5-4

cdr3_aa: ASSQGTGLALGATYEQY
v_call: TRBV4-1

cdr3_aa: ASSPEWGRVDGYT
v_call: TRBV4-1

cdr3_aa: ASSYSSSGVNEQF
v_call: TRBV6-5

cdr3_aa: ATRGRDPATNEKLF
v_call: TRBV2

cdr3_aa: ARSLEGQGTSYEQY
v_call: TRBV5-3

cdr3_aa: ASSYGQGSNQPQH
v_call: TRBV6-4

cdr3_aa: ATCSPPYEQY
v_call: TRBV28

cdr3_aa: ASSLVWRESSDTQY
v_call: TRBV11-2

cdr3_aa: ASSLSVFRAQF
v_call: TRBV28

cdr3_aa: ASRSGSSYNEQF
v_call: TRBV6-5

cdr3_aa: SVAQGAVNTEAF
v_call: TRBV29-1

cdr3_aa: ASSSYTTDTQY
v_call: TRBV28

cdr3_aa: ASSIDAAGPGETQY
v_call: TRBV11-2

cdr3_aa: ASSESTGRQPQH
v_call: TRBV2

cdr3_aa: AISKTGRSYEQY
v_call: TRBV10-3

cdr3_aa: SVEDLSYGYT
v_call: TRBV29-1

cdr3_aa: ASSSYLGAEAF
v_call: TRBV7-3

cdr3_aa: ASSWRDYPGELF
v_call: TRBV7-8

cdr3_aa: ASSLDWADTQY
v_call: TRBV11-3

cdr3_aa: AWTSAGYEQY
v_call: TRBV30

cdr3_aa: ARSRQNRERAF
v_call: TRBV7-5

cdr3_aa: ASRRTSGRSYEQY
v_call: TRBV28

cdr3_aa: ASSLRQGVREKLF
v_call: TRBV27

cdr3_aa: ASSPFGGINEQF
v_call: TRBV9

cdr3_aa: ASSGLAGAYNEQF
v_call: TRBV6-1

cdr3_aa: ASRGGHTTNEKLF
v_call: TRBV27

cdr3_aa: ASSIGGKGQPQH
v_call: TRBV19